This T cell receptor (beta chain) came from a study of blood T cell repertoires in COVID-19. The V gene lost 1 base and the J gene lost 7 bases, with 6 bases spanning the gap. Germline-derived CDR1 and CDR2 are KGHDR and SFDVKD. The CDR3 runs 12 residues. Some clones are missing from TCRdb's copy, which holds only in-frame ones; the method was immunoSEQ multiplex PCR. Of 60,000 to 70,000 clones listed, around nine tenths are singletons. The receptor's source is a woman aged 40 to 49 who had recovered from COVID-19. The J gene is TRBJ2-5, the V gene TRBV24-1; the D gene is possibly TRBD2 (6 bases). Source material: PBMCs or T cells enriched from blood (not recorded which). DNA for the CDR3: TGTGCCACCAGTGATTTCGGGGGGACCCAGTACTTC. This codes for CATSDFGGTQYF.